This TCR beta chain emerged from a study of human T cells and chemical hapten exposure. Time point indicated: pre-sensitization, week 0. Stated treatment: therapeutic diphenylcyclopropenone sensitization with weekly scalp DPC. The CDR3 is 11 amino acids. Looked up from germline, CDR1 is SQVTM and CDR2 is ANQGSEA. Deletions cut 7 bases from V and 11 bases from J, with 15 bases between. Via MiXCR, TCRdb re-called the RACE reads, giving one row per CDR3 protein. The table has around 100,000 distinct CDR3 sequences, approximately 10% seen once. The sample was whole blood, taken in connection with sensitization to the hapten diphenylcyclopropenone (DPC). The chain is built from TRBV29-1 and TRBJ1-5, with a weak D call TRBD1 (5 bases). The clonotype was recovered from a woman aged 55 to 70 with alopecia areata. Some clones in this sample may be carry-over from other donors' samples. CDR3 bases: TGCAGCGGGGTTCGGGGGGAGTCCCAGCATTTT. This translates into CSGVRGESQHF.